This T cell receptor beta chain was documented in a study of blood T cell repertoires in COVID-19. Germline assignment: CDR1 LNHDA and CDR2 SQIVND (reference sequence). The V gene lost 6 bases and the J gene lost 4 bases, with 12 bases spanning the gap. The CDR3 is 13 amino acids. Sequencing was performed with immunoSEQ multiplex PCR; in TCRdb, only in-frame clones are kept and a portion is missing. The sample yields over 150,000 clones, more than 80% seen once. Material: PBMCs or T cells enriched from blood (not recorded which). This chain links TRBV19 with TRBJ1-2; perhaps TRBD1 as D (5 bases). The clonotype was recovered from a man aged 40-50 years who had recovered from COVID-19. The CDR3 coding sequence is TGTGCCAGTAGAGAACAGGACCGCTATGGCTACACCTTC. It specifies CASREQDRYGYTF.